This T cell receptor (beta chain) was recorded in a study of blood T cells in healthy people across ages. A second about 7 to 11 cycle PCR used barcoded and J-beta primers. Via MiXCR, TCRdb re-called the 5' RACE reads, giving one row per CDR3 protein. Among under 1,100,000 distinct CDR3 sequences listed, less than 25% were seen once. This clonotype was counted a few times. The V gene's germline CDR1 is SEHNR and CDR2 FQNEAQ (reference sequence). The trim removed 5 bases at V and 10 bases at J, leaving 11 bases unmatched. The CDR3 runs to 14 residues. The study drew donors from healthy Caucasian individuals in Russia aged about 6 to 95. In addition, the sample was reused for a study of T cells of mothers and their children.

This rearrangement joins TRBV7-9 to TRBJ2-1, with 7 bases fitting TRBD1. This clonotype originated in a girl aged 2-9 years in good health. Material for sequencing was blood. The CDR3 nucleotides read TGTGCCAGCAGCCCTACCACTGCGACAGGGGAGCAGTTCTTC. It yields the protein CASSPTTATGEQFF.